The source of this T cell receptor (beta chain) is a study of blood T cell repertoires in COVID-19. This CDR3 spans 13 amino acids. The V gene lost 3 bases and the J gene lost 12 bases, with 12 bases spanning the gap. Germline CDR1 and CDR2: LNHDA and SQIVND (reference sequence). Source study methods: Reference gene primer amplification gave estimated nucleated cell counts. Profiled with immunoSEQ multiplex PCR; TCRdb holds only in-frame clones, not every one. D and trimming come from the DNA, and the V and J calls and clone size come from that table. The data contain approximately 140,000 clones, 65% to 90% of them singletons.

J is TRBJ1-6 and V is TRBV19; D uncertain. The receptor comes from a man aged 65-85 years with acute or convalescent COVID-19. The sequenced sample was peripheral blood. The CDR3 is CASSIGKGVPLHF. The CDR3 DNA reads as TGTGCCAGTAGTATCGGCAAGGGAGTACCCCTCCACTTT. The variable domain in full, completed from reference TRBV19 and TRBJ1-6, reads DGGITQSPKYLFRKEGQNVTLSCEQNLNHDAMYWYRQDPGQGLRLIYYSQIVNDFQKGDIAEGYSVSREKKESFPLTVTSAQKNPTAFYLCASSIGKGVPLHFGNGTRLTVT.